This entry concerns a single T cell receptor beta chain. CDR1 and CDR2 (germline): SGHTA, FQGNSA. The CDR3 loop spans 18 amino acids. Germline trimming cut 0 bases from V and 0 bases from J; bases unmatched to any gene: 7. These data originate in a study of blood T cell repertoires in COVID-19. For the study at large: The United States, Italy and Spain provided the acute and convalescent COVID-19 samples. Nucleic acid was either cDNA or gDNA, and it came from T cells, B-cell-depleted T cells, or PBMCs.

As processed by the authors: The authors estimated nucleated cell counts from reference gene primer amplification. Sequencing used immunoSEQ multiplex PCR; TCRdb keeps in-frame clones, though not all of them. From that table come the V and J calls and clone size; the DNA was used to work out D and trimming. The sample yields roughly 230,000 clones, around four fifths seen once. During active infection, Seattle patients enrolled and were then monitored through disease. The specimen was peripheral blood. This TCR was recovered from a woman of 80 years or more with COVID-19, enrolled during active disease. The chain joins TRBV7-2 to TRBJ2-1, with 8 bases fitting TRBD2. CDR3 sequence: CASSLAWAGGSSYNEQFF. CDR3 coding DNA: TGTGCCAGCAGCTTAGCGTGGGCGGGGGGCTCCTCCTACAATGAGCAGTTCTTC.